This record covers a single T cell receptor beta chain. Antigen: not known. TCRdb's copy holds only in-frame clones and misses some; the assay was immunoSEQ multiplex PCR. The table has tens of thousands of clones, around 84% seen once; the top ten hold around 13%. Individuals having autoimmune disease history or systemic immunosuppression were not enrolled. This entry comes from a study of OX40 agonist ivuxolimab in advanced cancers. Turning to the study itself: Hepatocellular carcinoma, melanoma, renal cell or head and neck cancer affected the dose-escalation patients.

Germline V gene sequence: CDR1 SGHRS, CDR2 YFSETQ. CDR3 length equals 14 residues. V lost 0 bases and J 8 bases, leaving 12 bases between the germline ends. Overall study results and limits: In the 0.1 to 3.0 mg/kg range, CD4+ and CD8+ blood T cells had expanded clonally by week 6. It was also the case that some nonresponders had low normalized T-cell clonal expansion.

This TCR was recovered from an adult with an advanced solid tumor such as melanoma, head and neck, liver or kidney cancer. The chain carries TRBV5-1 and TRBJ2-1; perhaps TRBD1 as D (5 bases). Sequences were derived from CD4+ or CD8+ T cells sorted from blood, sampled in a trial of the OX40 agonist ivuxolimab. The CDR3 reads CASSLGQGMDEQFF. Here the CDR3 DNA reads TGCGCCAGCAGCTTGGGTCAGGGAATGGATGAGCAGTTCTTC.